The clone carrying this T cell receptor (beta chain) was observed at least ten times. Antigen specificity is unknown. Germline assignment: CDR1 SGHRS and CDR2 YFSETQ. V was pared by 0 bases and J by 6 bases, with 5 bases of the junction left unmatched. The CDR3 extends over 15 amino acids. This entry belongs to a study of T-cell reconstitution after alpha-beta-depleted transplantation in children. Findings of the study overall: Recipient T cells and thymic progenitors that survived were the source of the high TCRbeta diversity seen at day 60 in some patients. Reportedly, roughly two months post-transplant, alpha-beta T cells arose from several hundred expanded graft clones. Fresh T-cell production supplied most of the T-cell counts and diversity seen one year after transplant.

Unique molecular identifiers were incorporated into the prepared TCRbeta library. TCRdb fed the PCR reads into MiXCR, producing one record per CDR3 protein. The sample lists fewer than 1 million distinct CDR3 sequences; 15% to 20% were seen once. The chain carries TRBV5-1 and TRBJ2-7; TRBD1 aligns across 11 bases. The sequenced sample was PBMCs, mostly from graft donor cells, obtained 360 days after TCRalphabeta/CD19-depleted stem cell transplant. The sequence came from a male patient younger than 18 who had a stem cell transplant for acute lymphoblastic leukemia, so the T cells may come from the graft donor. CDR3 loop: CASSLDGTGGGEQYF. The DNA for the CDR3 is TGCGCCAGCAGCTTGGACGGGACAGGGGGAGGCGAGCAGTACTTC.